One sample yielded the 14 T cell receptor beta chains listed below, sequenced in a study of shared T cell receptors in the human thymus. TCRdb keeps only in-frame clones here, not all; method: immunoSEQ multiplex PCR. Of 640,000 or so clones listed, approximately 89% were seen once; the top ten hold just under 0.0095%. This sample was shared with a second study, whose subject was human thymus T cells.

The sample consisted of thymocytes. These receptors all come from a boy less than two years old with a congenital heart defect.

This rearrangement joins TRBV10-3 to TRBJ2-7, with a tentative D call TRBD2 (6 bases). Deletions cut 4 bases from V and 5 bases from J, with 15 bases between. The germline V gene encodes CDR1 ENHRY and CDR2 SYGVKD. The CDR3 spans 14 residues. CDR3 loop: CAISGGTYRHEQYF. CDR3 coding DNA: TGTGCCATCAGTGGCGGGACTTATCGGCACGAGCAGTACTTC.

This chain joins TRBV10-2 and TRBJ2-1; D is unclear. CDR3 size: 12 residues. Germline V CDR1 and CDR2: WSHSY, SAAADI. Trimming removed 7 bases at V and 8 bases at J, with 12 bases between. The CDR3 loop reads CASKARSDEQFF. In nucleotides, the CDR3 is TGCGCCAGCAAGGCCAGAAGCGATGAGCAGTTCTTC.

V and J are TRBV6-5 and TRBJ2-1, with D unresolved. The CDR3 loop spans 13 amino acids. Germline CDR1 reads MNHEY; CDR2 reads SVGAGI. The V gene lost 2 bases and the J gene lost 5 bases, with 7 bases spanning the gap. CDR3 coding DNA: TGTGCCAGCAGTTACGCACACAACAATGAGCAGTTCTTC. Translated: CASSYAHNNEQFF.

This rearrangement joins TRBV12-5 to TRBJ1-1, with 8 bases aligning to TRBD1. CDR1 and CDR2 from the germline V gene are LGHNT and FRNRAP. This CDR3 region has 18 residues. V lost 0 bases and J lost 0; bases outside the gene matches: 9. The chain's CDR3 is CASGLVPPPGGVNTEAFF. The CDR3 region has the DNA TGTGCTAGTGGTTTGGTACCCCCCCCAGGGGGCGTGAACACTGAAGCTTTCTTT.

V is TRBV5-8 and J is TRBJ1-2, with 7 positions matching TRBD1. Per the germline V gene, CDR1 is SGHTS and CDR2 is YDEGEE. V lost 4 bases, J lost 3 bases, and 15 bases stayed unmatched. The CDR3 runs 17 residues. The CDR3 spells CASSQGQLRGAYYGYTF. Here the CDR3 DNA reads TGTGCCAGCAGCCAGGGACAGCTTCGTGGGGCCTACTATGGCTACACCTTC.

The chain employs TRBV5-6 and TRBJ2-1; TRBD1 matches 7 bases. Germline values: CDR1 SGHDT, CDR2 YYEEEE. V lost 4 bases, J lost 4 bases, and 8 bases stayed unmatched. This CDR3 is 15 amino acids long. DNA for the CDR3: TGTGCCAGCAGCCCGACAGGGCCCAATTACAATGAGCAGTTCTTC. It translates to CASSPTGPNYNEQFF.

The chain has TRBV7-8 and TRBJ2-2; TRBD2 aligns across 11 bases. J lost 0 bases, V lost 3 bases, and 3 bases had no gene match. Germline V lookup: CDR1 SGHVS, CDR2 FQNEAQ. The CDR3 length is 17 residues. In DNA form, the CDR3 reads TGTGCCAGCAGCTTTAGCGGGGGGGACTCGAACACCGGGGAGCTGTTTTTT. It specifies CASSFSGGDSNTGELFF. The full variable domain, with the rest looked up from reference TRBV7-8 and TRBJ2-2, is GAGVSQSPRYKVAKRGQDVALRCDPISGHVSLFWYQQALGQGPEFLTYFQNEAQLDKSGLPSDRFFAERPEGSVSTLKIQRTQQEDSAVYLCASSFSGGDSNTGELFFGEGSRLTVL.

The J gene is TRBJ2-3, the V gene TRBV6-5, with TRBD2 matching over 9 bases. CDR3 length equals 15 residues. With V trimmed by 6 bases and J by 4 bases, 8 bases remained unmatched. The germline gives CDR1 MNHEY, CDR2 SVGAGI. This CDR3 reads CASSHLGTSPDTQYF. The DNA of the CDR3 is TGTGCCAGCAGCCACCTCGGGACTAGCCCAGATACGCAGTATTTT.

This rearrangement joins TRBV5-1 to TRBJ2-7; TRBD1 matches 7 bases. J gave up 3 bases and V 6 bases, and 12 bases lay outside the gene matches. CDR3 size: 15 residues. From germline, CDR1 is SGHRS and CDR2 YFSETQ. As DNA, the CDR3 is TGCGCCAGCAAAACAGAGCCGGGACAGAACTACGAGCAGTACTTC. Translation gives CASKTEPGQNYEQYF.

In its sample, this clone was seen a few times. CDR3 DNA: TGTGCCAGCACCCTCGGGACTAGCGGGAGCTTAGGCAATGAGCAGTTCTTC. This encodes CASTLGTSGSLGNEQFF. The rearrangement joins TRBV27 to TRBJ2-1, with 14 bases matching TRBD2. This CDR3 has 17 amino acids. V lost 7 bases, J lost 6 bases, and 11 bases stayed unmatched. CDR1 and CDR2 (germline): MNHEY, SMNVEV (reference sequence).

The chain is built from TRBV6-1 and TRBJ2-2; 10 bases agree with TRBD1. The J segment lost 0 bases and the V segment lost 4 bases, leaving 11 bases of the junction unmatched. The germline gives CDR1 MNHNS, CDR2 SASEGT. The CDR3 sequence is 19 residues long. The CDR3 coding sequence is TGTGCCAGCAGTGCGCCCCGGGACAGGGGCCCGGCGAACACCGGGGAGCTGTTTTTT. Its protein product is CASSAPRDRGPANTGELFF.

V usage is TRBV7-8 and J usage is TRBJ2-3; TRBD2 matches 7 bases. Trimming removed 2 bases from V and 1 base from J; junction bases left unmatched: 15. The CDR3 runs 19 residues. Germline V gene lookup returns CDR1 SGHVS and CDR2 FQNEAQ. For the CDR3, the DNA is TGTGCCAGCAGCTTATCGGGCGGGGGATTCCTAAGGGGCACAGATACGCAGTATTTT. The encoded protein is CASSLSGGGFLRGTDTQYF.

The CDR3: CAWRAKRQGSGEQYF. The CDR3 DNA is TGTGCCTGGAGGGCGAAGCGGCAGGGGAGTGGAGAGCAGTACTTC. V is TRBV30 and J is TRBJ2-7, with a tentative D call TRBD1 (6 bases). The V gene's germline CDR1 is GTSNPN and CDR2 SVGIG (reference sequence). Trimming stripped 3 bases from V and 7 bases from J, with 22 bases between. The CDR3 runs to 15 residues.

This clone occurred once. The gene calls are TRBV2 and TRBJ1-1; no firm D call. V was pared by 2 bases and J by 4 bases, with 11 bases between. Germline V gives CDR1 SNHLY, CDR2 FYNNEI. The CDR3 consists of 14 residues. The CDR3 spells CASSESGRSTEAFF. CDR3 nucleotides: TGTGCCAGCAGTGAATCCGGGAGATCCACTGAAGCTTTCTTT. The variable domain in full, with the rest retrieved from reference TRBV2 and TRBJ1-1, is EPEVTQTPSHQVTQMGQEVILRCVPISNHLYFYWYRQILGQKVEFLVSFYNNEISEKSEIFDDQFSVERPDGSNFTLKIRSTKLEDSAMYFCASSESGRSTEAFFGQGTRLTVV.